The text below deals with one T cell receptor (beta chain). Antigen specificity is unknown. Only in-frame clones appear in the TCRdb table, and some are missing; sequencing was by immunoSEQ multiplex PCR. The data hold 410,000 or so clones, with around 93% observed a single time. The sample is drawn from a study of Ad26.COV2.S vaccination and SARS-CoV-2 variants. Turning to the study itself: As a participant in COV1001, the donor was in the Ad26.COV2.S trial arm. Ad26.COV2.S shots went into the muscle once or twice, 56 days apart. Study-level points and caveats: Analyses of TCR breadth and depth may have underestimated total T cell responses.

The sample's treatment: some 20 received Ad26.COV2.S at low or high dose, single or two shots; several received placebo; per-sample allocation not given. On day 63 after the first injection, vaccine and placebo recipients gave samples. The donor's status was that of an adult aged 18-55 years in Boston. The sample consisted of peripheral blood, taken in a trial of Ad26.COV2.S vaccine versus placebo. The sequence came from a person aged 18-60 years who received the Ad26.COV2.S COVID-19 vaccine or a placebo.

The CDR3 region is CASSSAGLIQETQYF. In nucleotides, the CDR3 is TGTGCCAGCAGCTCCGCGGGACTGATTCAAGAGACCCAGTACTTC. The rearrangement links TRBV7-9 to TRBJ2-5, with TRBD2 as a possible D gene (6 bases). This CDR3 is built from 15 residues. Trimming removed 4 bases from V and 2 bases from J, with 14 bases in between. Germline CDR1 and CDR2: SEHNR and FQNEAQ (reference sequence).